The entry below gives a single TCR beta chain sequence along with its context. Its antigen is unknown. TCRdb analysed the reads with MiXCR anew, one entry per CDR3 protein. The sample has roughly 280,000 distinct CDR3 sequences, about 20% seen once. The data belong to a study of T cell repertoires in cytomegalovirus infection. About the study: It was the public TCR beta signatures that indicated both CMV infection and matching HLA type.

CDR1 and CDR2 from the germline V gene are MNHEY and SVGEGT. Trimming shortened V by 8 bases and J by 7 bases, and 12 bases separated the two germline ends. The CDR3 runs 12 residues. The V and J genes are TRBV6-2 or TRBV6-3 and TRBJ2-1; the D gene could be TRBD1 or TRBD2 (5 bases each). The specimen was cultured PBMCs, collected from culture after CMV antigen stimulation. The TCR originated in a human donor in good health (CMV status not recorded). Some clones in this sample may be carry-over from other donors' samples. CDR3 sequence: CASGWGGNEQFF. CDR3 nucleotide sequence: TGTGCCAGCGGCTGGGGCGGGAATGAGCAGTTCTTC.